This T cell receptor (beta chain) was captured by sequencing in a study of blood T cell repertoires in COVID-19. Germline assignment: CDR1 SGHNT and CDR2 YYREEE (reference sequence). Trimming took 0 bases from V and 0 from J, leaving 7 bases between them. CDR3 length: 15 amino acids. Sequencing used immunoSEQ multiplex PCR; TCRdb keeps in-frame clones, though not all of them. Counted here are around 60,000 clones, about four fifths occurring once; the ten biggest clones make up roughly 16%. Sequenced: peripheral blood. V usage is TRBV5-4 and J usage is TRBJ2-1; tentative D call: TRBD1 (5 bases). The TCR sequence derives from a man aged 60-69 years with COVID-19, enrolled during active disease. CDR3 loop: CASSLDQGSYNEQFF. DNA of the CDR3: TGTGCCAGCAGCTTGGATCAGGGCTCCTACAATGAGCAGTTCTTC.